These 16 T cell receptor beta chains were all obtained from the same sample, sequenced in a study of blood T cells in healthy people across ages. A J-beta primer mix and a sample-barcoded 5' primer were used in a second PCR of about 7 to 12 cycles. TCRdb redid the calling of the 5' RACE reads with MiXCR, one entry per CDR3 protein. The sample has about 1.6 million distinct CDR3 sequences, almost 35% seen once. Sequencing used blood. The receptors stem from a woman in her 30s in good health.

On this clonotype itself: The CDR3 does not close with the conserved phenylalanine or tryptophan, likely indicating a read error. The chain employs TRBV20-1 and TRBJ1-2, with TRBD1 matching over 7 bases. The V gene end was trimmed by 5 bases and the J gene end by 8 bases; junction bases not matched to a gene: 20. Germline values: CDR1 DFQATT, CDR2 SNEGSKA (reference sequence). The CDR3 sequence is 16 residues long. Here the CDR3 DNA reads TGCAGTGCTGGGGGTGGAGGGGGCGCCGGGTCGGGCGGCTACACCGTC. Translated, it gives CSAGGGGGAGSGGYTV.

As for this clonotype: At one end, the junction sequence differs from germline, possibly due to a read error. The rearrangement uses TRBV7-9 and TRBJ1-1; no firm D call. Looked up from germline, CDR1 is SEHNR and CDR2 is FQNEAQ (reference sequence). There are 14 residues in the CDR3. CDR3: CASSLGGRSTETFF. CDR3 DNA: TGTGCCAGCAGCTTAGGGGGTCGAAGCACTGAAACTTTCTTT.

V and J are TRBV7-9 and TRBJ2-7, with TRBD1 matching 8 bases. V trimming: 0 bases; J trimming: 5 bases; junction bases outside the gene matches: 6. Germline V gives CDR1 SEHNR, CDR2 FQNEAQ (reference sequence). This CDR3 is built from 15 residues. The CDR3 here is CASSLASGQGNEQYF. CDR3 DNA sequence: TGTGCCAGCAGCTTAGCGAGTGGACAGGGCAACGAGCAGTACTTC.

In its sample, this clonotype was seen a few times. The V call is TRBV5-8, the J call TRBJ2-5, with 16 bases identical to TRBD2. CDR3 length: 18 amino acids. Germline assignment: CDR1 SGHTS and CDR2 YDEGEE. J gave up 4 bases and V 4 bases, and 10 bases lay outside the gene matches. The CDR3 loop is CASSPGLAGGPSRETQYF. The DNA of the CDR3 is TGTGCCAGCAGCCCGGGACTAGCGGGGGGGCCTTCCCGAGAGACCCAGTACTTC. Full variable domain (outside the CDR3, taken from reference TRBV5-8 and TRBJ2-5): EAGVTQSPTHLIKTRGQQATLRCSPISGHTSVYWYQQALGLGLQFLLWYDEGEERNRGNFPPRFSGRQFPNYSSELNVNALELEDSALYLCASSPGLAGGPSRETQYFGPGTRLLVL.

This clonotype appeared a few times. The chain couples TRBV28 to TRBJ2-1; 16 positions agree with TRBD2. The CDR3 loop spans 17 amino acids. The junction had 2 bases not matched to a gene; V was cut back by 6 bases and J by 0 bases. Per the germline V gene, CDR1 is MDHEN and CDR2 is SYDVKM. The CDR3: CASRGTSGRASYNEQFF. The CDR3, as DNA: TGTGCCAGCAGAGGGACTAGCGGGAGGGCCTCCTACAATGAGCAGTTCTTC. The full variable domain, with the rest looked up from reference TRBV28 and TRBJ2-1, is DVKVTQSSRYLVKRTGEKVFLECVQDMDHENMFWYRQDPGLGLRLIYFSYDVKMKEKGDIPEGYSVSREKKERFSLILESASTNQTSMYLCASRGTSGRASYNEQFFGPGTRLTVL.

V is TRBV12-3 or TRBV12-4 and J is TRBJ1-2; D is undetermined. The CDR3 consists of 13 residues. Trimming stripped 6 bases from V and 8 bases from J, with 16 bases between. The CDR3 here is CASRPQRAGGYTF. The CDR3 DNA is TGTGCCAGCAGGCCCCAAAGGGCCGGCGGCTACACCTTC.

The J gene is TRBJ1-6, the V gene TRBV7-2; 8 bases match TRBD1. Unmatched junction bases numbered 6, after V lost 5 bases and J lost 6 bases. This CDR3 has 15 residues. Germline-derived CDR1 and CDR2 are SGHTA and FQGNSA. For the CDR3, the DNA is TGTGCCAGCAGCCCGATCGACAGGGGTAATTCACCCCTCCACTTT. Protein: CASSPIDRGNSPLHF.

The V gene is TRBV27, the J gene TRBJ2-7, with D possibly TRBD2 on 6 matching bases. The V gene lost 3 bases and the J gene lost 4 bases, with 16 bases spanning the gap. CDR1 is MNHEY and CDR2 is SMNVEV in the germline V gene (reference sequence). This CDR3 contains 15 residues. CDR3 in amino acids: CASSLGGTTLYEQYF. In DNA, the CDR3 is TGTGCCAGCAGTTTGGGCGGGACCACCCTTTACGAGCAGTACTTC.

The chain combines TRBV29-1 with TRBJ2-3; D uncertain. Germline V CDR1 and CDR2: SQVTM, ANQGSEA. The CDR3 covers 14 residues. Deletions cut 5 bases from V and 3 bases from J, with 15 bases between. The CDR3 loop is CSVCGDTTTDTQYF. The DNA of the CDR3 is TGCAGCGTTTGTGGAGACACTACTACAGATACGCAGTATTTT.

The V call is TRBV21-1, the J call TRBJ2-7; the table's D gene call, TRBD1, was not cross checked with the DNA. The J call is uncertain, as TRBJ2-4 better fits the DNA end. TRBV21-1 counts as a pseudogene. The CDR3 has 18 amino acids. Here the CDR3 DNA reads TGTGCCAGCAGCCAGGCCCCGGACAGATCCCGGGTCAAAAACATTCAGTACTTC. Translation gives CASSQAPDRSRVKNIQYF.

This clonotype turned up a few times. Relative to the germline gene, one junction end is altered; a read error may explain this. The V and J genes are TRBV29-1 and TRBJ1-1, with 7 bases lining up with TRBD1. The CDR3 runs to 14 residues. CDR1 is SQVTM and CDR2 is ANQGSEA in the germline V gene. CDR3 sequence: CSVEGGYGNTEAFF. Here the CDR3 DNA reads TGCAGCGTGGAAGGGGGCTACGGAAACACTGAAGCTTTCTTT.

This clonotype was detected only a few times. The chain is built from TRBV11-3 and TRBJ2-3, with TRBD2 matching 9 bases. Germline V gene sequence: CDR1 SGHNT, CDR2 YENEEA. The CDR3 length is 15 residues. V trimming: 3 bases; J trimming: 5 bases; junction bases outside the gene matches: 6. The CDR3 sequence is CASSFAGGPGDTQYF. CDR3 nucleotide sequence: TGTGCCAGCAGCTTCGCGGGAGGGCCAGGAGATACGCAGTATTTT.

V usage is TRBV6-2 or TRBV6-3 and J usage is TRBJ2-1, with 7 bases fitting TRBD1. The CDR3 totals 18 residues. V shed 2 bases, J shed 2 bases, and the junction held 12 bases outside the gene matches. CDR1 is MNHEY and CDR2 is SVGEGT in the germline V gene. The CDR3 loop is CASSYGRPPRGPYNEQFF. The CDR3 coding sequence is TGTGCCAGCAGTTACGGCCGGCCCCCGAGGGGGCCCTACAATGAGCAGTTCTTC.

The V call is TRBV10-3, the J call TRBJ2-3, with D hard to call. Germline CDR1 is ENHRY and CDR2 is SYGVKD. Trimming pared 11 bases from V and 0 bases from J, leaving 12 bases between. The CDR3 has 13 amino acids. CDR3 sequence: CAVRATSTDTQYF. The CDR3 DNA follows: TGTGCCGTCCGGGCGACGAGCACAGATACGCAGTATTTT.

On this clonotype itself: A much larger clone sits a single nucleotide away, making a read error possible. The gene calls are TRBV29-1 and TRBJ2-7, with TRBD1 matching 10 bases. The CDR3 runs 13 residues. Germline lookup yields CDR1 SQVTM and CDR2 ANQGSEA. CDR3 bases: TGCGGCGTTGAGACAGGGGGCGGCTACGAGCAGTACTTC. It codes for CGVETGGGYEQYF.

The CDR3 coding sequence is TGTGCCAGCCTTCGACTAGCGGGGGGGGGCTATAGTGAGCAGTTCTTC. Its translation is CASLRLAGGGYSEQFF. The V gene is TRBV27, the J gene TRBJ2-1; 14 positions agree with TRBD2. Trimming took 8 bases from V and 9 from J; bases not matched to a gene: 12. The CDR3 spans 16 residues. Germline V gene lookup returns CDR1 MNHEY and CDR2 SMNVEV (reference sequence).